These 15 T cell receptor beta chains share one sample of origin, sequenced in a study of T-cell memory formation after mild COVID-19. TCRdb analysed the 5' RACE reads with MiXCR anew, one entry per CDR3 protein. Here the sample spans around 300,000 distinct CDR3 sequences, under 15% being singletons. The sample comprised PBMCs or a T cell subset sorted from them (not recorded which). The receptor set was obtained from a man aged 18-30 years who had mild COVID-19 (a few samples of this study predate the infection). Cell type and time point are not known.

The chain joins TRBV12-3 or TRBV12-4 to TRBJ2-3; the D is unclear. This CDR3 is 14 amino acids long. Trimming left V 3 bases short and J 3 bases short, with 10 bases between. As DNA, the CDR3 is TGTGCCAGCAGTTTTAACAGTAATACAGATACGCAGTATTTT. Encoded protein: CASSFNSNTDTQYF.

The rearrangement joins TRBV29-1 to TRBJ2-7; TRBD2 might be the D (6 bases). Germline values: CDR1 SQVTM, CDR2 ANQGSEA. The CDR3 length is 15 residues. Trimming cost V 0 bases and J 0 bases, with 12 bases left between them. DNA for the CDR3: TGCAGCGTTGAAGAGATAGGAGGGAGCTCCTACGAGCAGTACTTC. Translation: CSVEEIGGSSYEQYF.

The chain links TRBV7-9 to TRBJ1-2; D perhaps matches TRBD1 (6 bases). This CDR3 comprises 14 residues. Trimming stripped 5 bases from V and 4 bases from J, with 14 bases between. Germline-derived CDR1 and CDR2 are SEHNR and FQNEAQ (reference sequence). The CDR3 spells CASSPGAGPYGYTF. The CDR3 nucleotides are TGTGCCAGCAGCCCAGGGGCAGGCCCCTATGGCTACACCTTC.

The gene calls are TRBV27 and TRBJ1-4, with D maybe TRBD1 (5 bases). CDR3 length: 13 amino acids. The germline V gene encodes CDR1 MNHEY and CDR2 SMNVEV (reference sequence). V shed 6 bases and J shed 7 bases, with 12 bases lying between them. The CDR3 here is CASRKTDSEKLFF. CDR3 in DNA: TGTGCCAGCAGGAAGACAGATTCTGAAAAACTGTTTTTT.

The V and J genes are TRBV7-3 and TRBJ2-3; no clear D gene. CDR3 length: 18 amino acids. V dropped 2 bases and J dropped 0 bases, with 18 bases sitting between them. Germline V gene lookup returns CDR1 SGHTA and CDR2 FQGTGA. CDR3 sequence reads: CASSLVPIGVTSTDTQYF. CDR3 sequence (DNA): TGTGCCAGCAGCTTAGTTCCTATTGGGGTTACTAGCACAGATACGCAGTATTTT.

This clonotype has just a few counts. The chain employs TRBV7-3 and TRBJ2-3, with TRBD2 matching 13 bases. After removal of 5 bases from V and 2 bases from J, the junction contained 4 bases not matched to a gene. The length of the CDR3 is 16 residues. Germline CDR1 and CDR2: SGHTA and FQGTGA. The CDR3 loop is CASSQGLAGPTDTQYF. DNA of the CDR3: TGTGCCAGCAGCCAGGGACTAGCGGGGCCCACAGATACGCAGTATTTT.

This clonotype was observed a few times. This chain uses TRBV24-1 with TRBJ2-3; 9 bases agree with TRBD2. The CDR3 covers 16 residues. Unmatched junction bases numbered 6, after V lost 2 bases and J lost 4 bases. CDR1 is KGHDR and CDR2 is SFDVKD in the germline V gene. The CDR3 is CATSDWRLAESDTQYF. CDR3 nucleotides: TGTGCCACCAGTGATTGGCGACTAGCGGAATCAGATACGCAGTATTTT.

This clonotype was seen only a few times. CDR3 residues: CASSHPLSGGRNEQFF. Here the CDR3 DNA reads TGTGCCAGCAGCCACCCCCTTTCGGGGGGGCGCAATGAGCAGTTCTTC. V usage is TRBV7-2 and J usage is TRBJ2-1, with TRBD2 matching over 8 bases. In germline, CDR1 is SGHTA, CDR2 FQGNSA. V lost 5 bases and J lost 6; bases outside the gene matches: 12. The CDR3 loop spans 16 amino acids.

This clonotype was counted many times. The chain recombines TRBV5-1 with TRBJ2-2; D is ambiguous. This CDR3 has 14 amino acids. Trimming removed 5 bases at V and 0 bases at J, with 8 bases between. The germline V gene encodes CDR1 SGHRS and CDR2 YFSETQ. The CDR3 region has the DNA TGCGCCAGCAGAGACCCACCGAACACCGGGGAGCTGTTTTTT. Translated, it gives CASRDPPNTGELFF.

The chain employs TRBV9 and TRBJ1-2, with D maybe TRBD1 (5 bases). This CDR3 is built from 15 residues. Trimming stripped 0 bases from V and 5 bases from J, with 14 bases between. The germline CDR1 and CDR2 sequences are SGDLS and YYNGEE. CDR3 coding DNA: TGTGCCAGCAGCGTAGGAGGGAATGAGGGGTATGGCTACACCTTC. Its translation is CASSVGGNEGYGYTF.

The chain combines TRBV12-3 or TRBV12-4 with TRBJ2-3, with D maybe TRBD1 (5 bases). V was cut by 5 bases and J by 2 bases, with 11 bases left in between. The CDR3 runs 14 residues. CDR3 nucleotides: TGTGCCAGCAGTATGGACACTTCCACAGATACGCAGTATTTT. Its protein product is CASSMDTSTDTQYF.

This clonotype has at least ten counts. This sequence joins TRBV7-3 and TRBJ2-2, with D maybe TRBD1 (5 bases). The CDR3 contains 15 residues. Trimming removed 3 bases from V and 1 base from J, with 9 bases in between. The germline CDR1 and CDR2 sequences are SGHTA and FQGTGA. The CDR3: CASSFHGQNTGELFF. CDR3 sequence (DNA): TGTGCCAGCAGCTTTCACGGACAGAACACCGGGGAGCTGTTTTTT.

The V and J genes are TRBV11-2 and TRBJ1-1; D is possibly TRBD1 (5 bases). The V gene lost 7 bases and the J gene lost 2 bases, with 11 bases spanning the gap. This CDR3 region has 13 residues. Germline CDR1 reads SGHAT; CDR2 reads FQNNGV. The CDR3 region has the DNA TGTGCCAGCACGGGTCAGGGAAACACTGAAGCTTTCTTT. Translation: CASTGQGNTEAFF.

The rearrangement links TRBV9 to TRBJ2-2, with 9 bases matching TRBD1. Germline lookup yields CDR1 SGDLS and CDR2 YYNGEE. V dropped 3 bases and J dropped 8; count of bases not matched to a gene: 5. This CDR3 has 14 residues. CDR3 in DNA: TGTGCCAGCAGCGGACCCGGGACAGGGGGGGAGCTGTTTTTT. Protein sequence: CASSGPGTGGELFF.

This clonotype was counted at least ten times. This chain connects TRBV10-3 to TRBJ2-5; D is unclear. Trimming left V 2 bases short and J 2 bases short, with 3 bases between. The CDR3 contains 12 residues. Germline loops: CDR1 ENHRY, CDR2 SYGVKD. The CDR3 bases are TGTGCCATCAGTGAGCAACAAGAGACCCAGTACTTC. Translated, it gives CAISEQQETQYF.